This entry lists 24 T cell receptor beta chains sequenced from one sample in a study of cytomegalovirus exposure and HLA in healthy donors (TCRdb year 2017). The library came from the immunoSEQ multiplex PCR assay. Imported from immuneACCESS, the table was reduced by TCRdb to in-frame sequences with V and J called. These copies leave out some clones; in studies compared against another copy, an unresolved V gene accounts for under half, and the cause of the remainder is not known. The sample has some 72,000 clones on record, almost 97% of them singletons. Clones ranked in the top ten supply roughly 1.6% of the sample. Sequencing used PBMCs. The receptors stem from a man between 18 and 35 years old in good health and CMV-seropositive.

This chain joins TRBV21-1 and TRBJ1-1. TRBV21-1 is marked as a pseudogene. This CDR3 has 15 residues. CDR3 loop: CASSKGRAMNTEAFF. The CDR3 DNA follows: TGTGCCAGCAGCAAAGGGAGGGCTATGAACACTGAAGCTTTCTTT.

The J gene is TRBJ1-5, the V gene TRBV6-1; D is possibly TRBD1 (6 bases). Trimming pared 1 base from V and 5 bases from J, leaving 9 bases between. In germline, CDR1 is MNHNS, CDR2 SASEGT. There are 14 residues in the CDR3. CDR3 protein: CASSEDRAHQPQHF. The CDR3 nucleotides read TGTGCCAGCAGTGAAGACAGGGCCCATCAGCCCCAGCATTTT.

DNA for the CDR3: TGTGCCAGTAGTACCGGGACAGGGAGTGGAGAGACCCAGTACTTC. This codes for CASSTGTGSGETQYF. V and J are TRBV19 and TRBJ2-5; 9 bases match TRBD1. This CDR3 is built from 15 residues. After removal of 4 bases from V and 4 bases from J, the junction contained 7 bases not matched to a gene. The germline V gene has CDR1 LNHDA and CDR2 SQIVND (reference sequence).

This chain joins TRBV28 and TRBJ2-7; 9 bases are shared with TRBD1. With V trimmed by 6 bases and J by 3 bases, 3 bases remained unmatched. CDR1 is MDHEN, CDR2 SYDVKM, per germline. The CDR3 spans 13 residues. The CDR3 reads CASSQTGGYEQYF. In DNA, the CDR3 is TGTGCCAGCAGCCAGACAGGGGGCTACGAGCAGTACTTC.

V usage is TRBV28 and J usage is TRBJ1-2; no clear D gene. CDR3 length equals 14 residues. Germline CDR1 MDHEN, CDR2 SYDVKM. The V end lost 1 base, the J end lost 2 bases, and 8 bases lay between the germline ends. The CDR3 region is CASSLFRSNYGYTF. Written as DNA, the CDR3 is TGTGCCAGCAGTTTATTCAGGTCCAACTATGGCTACACCTTC.

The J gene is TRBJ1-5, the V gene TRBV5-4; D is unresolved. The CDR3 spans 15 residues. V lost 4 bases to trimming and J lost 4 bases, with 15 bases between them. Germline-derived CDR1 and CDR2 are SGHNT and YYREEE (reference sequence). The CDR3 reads CASSHGGYQNQPQHF. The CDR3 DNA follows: TGTGCCAGCAGCCACGGAGGGTATCAAAATCAGCCCCAGCATTTT. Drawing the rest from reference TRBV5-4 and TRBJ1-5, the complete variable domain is ETGVTQSPTHLIKTRGQQVTLRCSSQSGHNTVSWYQQALGQGPQFIFQYYREEENGRGNFPPRFSGLQFPNYSSELNVNALELDDSALYLCASSHGGYQNQPQHFGDGTRLSIL.

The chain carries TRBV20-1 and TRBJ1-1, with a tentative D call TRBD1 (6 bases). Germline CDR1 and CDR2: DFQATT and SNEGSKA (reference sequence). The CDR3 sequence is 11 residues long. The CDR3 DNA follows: TGCAAGGGACACATGAACACTGAAGCTTTCTTT. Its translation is CKGHMNTEAFF.

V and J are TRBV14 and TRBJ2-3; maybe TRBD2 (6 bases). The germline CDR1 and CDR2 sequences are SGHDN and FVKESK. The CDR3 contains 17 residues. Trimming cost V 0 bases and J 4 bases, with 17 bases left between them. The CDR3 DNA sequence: TGTGCCAGCAGCCAAGAAGAGGAGGGTAAGATCTCAGATACGCAGTATTTT. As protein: CASSQEEEGKISDTQYF.

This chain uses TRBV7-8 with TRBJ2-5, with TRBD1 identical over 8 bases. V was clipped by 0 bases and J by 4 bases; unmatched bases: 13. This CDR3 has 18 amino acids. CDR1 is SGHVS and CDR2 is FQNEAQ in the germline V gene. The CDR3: CASSLAVTGVVGGETQYF. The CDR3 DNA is TGTGCCAGCAGCTTAGCCGTGACAGGGGTGGTAGGGGGAGAGACCCAGTACTTC.

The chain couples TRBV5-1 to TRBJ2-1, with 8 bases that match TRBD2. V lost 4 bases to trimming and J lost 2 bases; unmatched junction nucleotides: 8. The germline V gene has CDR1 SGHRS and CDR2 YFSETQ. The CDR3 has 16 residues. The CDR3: CASSPTIAGTYNEQFF. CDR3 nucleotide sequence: TGCGCCAGCAGCCCAACCATAGCGGGGACCTACAATGAGCAGTTCTTC.

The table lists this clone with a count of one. The CDR3 loop is CASSQERGRVIGELFF. In nucleotides, the CDR3 is TGCGCCAGCAGCCAAGAGAGGGGGCGCGTCATCGGGGAGCTGTTTTTT. V usage is TRBV4-1 and J usage is TRBJ2-2; 7 bases match TRBD1. The CDR3 has 16 residues. V dropped 0 bases and J dropped 7; count of bases not matched to a gene: 8. Looked up from germline, CDR1 is MGHRA and CDR2 is YSYEKL.

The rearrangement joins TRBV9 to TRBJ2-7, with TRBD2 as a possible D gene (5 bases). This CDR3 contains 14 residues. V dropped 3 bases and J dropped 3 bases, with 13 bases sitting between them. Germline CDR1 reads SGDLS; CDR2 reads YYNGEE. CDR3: CASSATWEYYEQYF. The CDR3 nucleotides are TGTGCCAGCAGCGCGACATGGGAGTACTACGAGCAGTACTTC.

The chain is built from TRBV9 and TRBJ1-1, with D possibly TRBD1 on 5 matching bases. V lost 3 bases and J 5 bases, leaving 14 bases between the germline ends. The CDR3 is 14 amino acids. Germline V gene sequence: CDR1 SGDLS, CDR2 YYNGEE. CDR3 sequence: CASSAAGGGTEAFF. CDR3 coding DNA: TGTGCCAGCAGCGCAGCCGGGGGGGGGACTGAAGCTTTCTTT.

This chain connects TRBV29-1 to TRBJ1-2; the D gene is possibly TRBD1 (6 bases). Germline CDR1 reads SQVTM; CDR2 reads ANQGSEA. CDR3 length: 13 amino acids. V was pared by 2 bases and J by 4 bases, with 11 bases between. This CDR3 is CSVETQGGYGYTF. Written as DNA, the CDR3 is TGCAGCGTTGAAACACAGGGTGGCTATGGCTACACCTTC.

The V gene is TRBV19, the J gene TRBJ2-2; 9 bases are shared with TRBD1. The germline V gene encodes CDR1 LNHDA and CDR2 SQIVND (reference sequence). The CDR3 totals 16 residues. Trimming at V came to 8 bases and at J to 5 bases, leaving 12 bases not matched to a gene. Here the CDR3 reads CASDHRGQGVTGELFF. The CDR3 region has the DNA TGTGCCAGTGACCACAGGGGGCAAGGGGTGACCGGGGAGCTGTTTTTT. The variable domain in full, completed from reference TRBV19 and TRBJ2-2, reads DGGITQSPKYLFRKEGQNVTLSCEQNLNHDAMYWYRQDPGQGLRLIYYSQIVNDFQKGDIAEGYSVSREKKESFPLTVTSAQKNPTAFYLCASDHRGQGVTGELFFGEGSRLTVL.

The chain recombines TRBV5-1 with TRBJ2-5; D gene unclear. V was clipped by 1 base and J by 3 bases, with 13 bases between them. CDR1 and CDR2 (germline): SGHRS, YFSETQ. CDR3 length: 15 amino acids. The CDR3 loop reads CASSLSFRIEETQYF. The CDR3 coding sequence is TGCGCCAGCAGCTTGTCCTTCAGAATCGAAGAGACCCAGTACTTC.

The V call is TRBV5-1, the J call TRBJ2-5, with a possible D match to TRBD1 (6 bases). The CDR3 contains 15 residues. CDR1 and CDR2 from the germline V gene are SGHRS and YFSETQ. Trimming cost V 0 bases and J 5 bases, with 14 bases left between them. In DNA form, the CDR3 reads TGCGCCAGCAGCTTGGTGACAGGCAGCGATGAGACCCAGTACTTC. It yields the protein CASSLVTGSDETQYF.

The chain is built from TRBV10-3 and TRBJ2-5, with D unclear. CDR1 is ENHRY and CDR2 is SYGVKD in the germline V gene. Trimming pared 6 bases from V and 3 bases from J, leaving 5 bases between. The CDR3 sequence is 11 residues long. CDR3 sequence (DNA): TGTGCCATCAGGGGCGAAGAGACCCAGTACTTC. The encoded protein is CAIRGEETQYF.

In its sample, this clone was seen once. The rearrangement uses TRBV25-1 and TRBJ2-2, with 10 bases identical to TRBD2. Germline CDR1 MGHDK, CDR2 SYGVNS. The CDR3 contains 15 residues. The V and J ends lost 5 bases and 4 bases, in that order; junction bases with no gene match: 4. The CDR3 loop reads CASSPWTSGTGELFF. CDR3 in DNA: TGTGCCAGCAGTCCTTGGACTAGCGGCACCGGGGAGCTGTTTTTT.

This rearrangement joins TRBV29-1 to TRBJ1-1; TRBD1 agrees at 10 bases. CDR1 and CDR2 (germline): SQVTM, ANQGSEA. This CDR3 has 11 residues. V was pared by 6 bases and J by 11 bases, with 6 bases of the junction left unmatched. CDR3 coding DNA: TGCAGCGTGGGACAGGGGCGAGAGGCTTTCTTT. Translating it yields CSVGQGREAFF.

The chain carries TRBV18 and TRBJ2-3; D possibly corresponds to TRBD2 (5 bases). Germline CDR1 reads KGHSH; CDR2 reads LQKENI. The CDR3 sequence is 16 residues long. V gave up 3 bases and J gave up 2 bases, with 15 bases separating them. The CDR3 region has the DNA TGTGCCAGCTCACCTCTAGTTGAGGGATACACAGATACGCAGTATTTT. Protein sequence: CASSPLVEGYTDTQYF.

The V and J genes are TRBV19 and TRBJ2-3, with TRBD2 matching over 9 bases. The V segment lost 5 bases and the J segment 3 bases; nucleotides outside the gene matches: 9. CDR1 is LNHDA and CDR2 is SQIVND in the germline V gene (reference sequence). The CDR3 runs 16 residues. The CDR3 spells CASSALAGEGTDTQYF. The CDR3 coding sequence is TGTGCCAGTAGTGCCTTAGCGGGAGAGGGAACAGATACGCAGTATTTT.

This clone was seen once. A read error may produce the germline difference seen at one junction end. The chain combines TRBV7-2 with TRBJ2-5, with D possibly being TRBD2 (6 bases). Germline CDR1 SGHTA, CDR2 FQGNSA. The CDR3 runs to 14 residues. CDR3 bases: TGTGCCAGCAGCTTATACGGGAGACAAGAGGCCCAGTACTTC. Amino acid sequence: CASSLYGRQEAQYF. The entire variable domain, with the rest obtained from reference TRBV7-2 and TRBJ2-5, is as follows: GAGVSQSPSNKVTEKGKDVELRCDPISGHTALYWYRQSLGQGLEFLIYFQGNSAPDKSGLPSDRFSAERTGGSVSTLTIQRTQQEDSAVYLCASSLYGRQEAQYFGPGTRLLVL.

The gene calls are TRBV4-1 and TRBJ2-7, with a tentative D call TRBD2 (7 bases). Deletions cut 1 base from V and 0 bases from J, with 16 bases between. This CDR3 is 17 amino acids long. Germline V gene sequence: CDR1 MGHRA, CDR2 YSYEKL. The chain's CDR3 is CASSQVGGGPLSYEQYF. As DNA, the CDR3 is TGCGCCAGCAGCCAAGTAGGGGGAGGGCCTCTCTCCTACGAGCAGTACTTC.